This T cell receptor beta chain was documented in a study of T cell repertoires in cytomegalovirus infection. Study in general: Epitope selection comprised recently identified HLA-C-restricted CMV epitopes and well-studied HLA-B-restricted CMV epitopes. It can be stated that public TCR beta signatures indicated CMV infection as well as a matching HLA type. Regarding the study as a whole: CMV carriers having the relevant HLA were flagged by cumulative public TCR beta family frequency. The response measured ex vivo was dominated by TCR beta clonotypes (HLA-C-restricted and CMV-specific).

Germline CDR1 and CDR2: SNHLY and FYNNEI. The CDR3 loop spans 13 amino acids. Trimming left V 6 bases short and J 4 bases short, with 12 bases between. Via MiXCR, TCRdb re-called the reads, giving one row per CDR3 protein. The sample records roughly 350,000 distinct CDR3 sequences, about a third being singletons. This clonotype came up a few times. The antigen is unknown. This TCR was sampled from a human donor in good health (CMV status not recorded). Some clones in this sample may be carry-over from other donors' samples. The gene calls are TRBV2 and TRBJ1-1; D is undetermined. This sample comprised cultured PBMCs, obtained from culture after CMV antigen stimulation. For the CDR3, the DNA is TGTGCCAGCAGGGCGGGGAGGAGCACTGAAGCTTTCTTT. It is translated as CASRAGRSTEAFF.